Presented here are 14 T cell receptor beta chains from one specimen sequenced in a study of T cell responses to AZD1222 COVID-19 vaccine. Sequenced by immunoSEQ multiplex PCR; TCRdb stores in-frame clones only, minus some. The sample yields some 190,000 clones, approximately 89% seen once. The sample was peripheral blood, taken 28 days after the second AZD1222 dose. These receptors all come from an adult who received the AZD1222 COVID-19 vaccine.

This chain connects TRBV6-4 to TRBJ2-2; TRBD1 is a possible D gene (6 bases). In germline, CDR1 is MRHNA, CDR2 SNTAGT. The CDR3 contains 13 residues. The V and J ends lost 4 bases and 3 bases respectively, with 6 bases between them. The CDR3 loop is CASSGTDTGELFF. In DNA form, the CDR3 reads TGTGCCAGCAGTGGGACAGACACCGGGGAGCTGTTTTTT.

This chain uses TRBV27 with TRBJ2-1; TRBD1 aligns across 8 bases. CDR1 is MNHEY and CDR2 is SMNVEV in the germline V gene (reference sequence). The V and J ends lost 6 bases and 6 bases, in that order; junction bases with no gene match: 10. This CDR3 region has 15 residues. CDR3 nucleotides: TGTGCCAGCAGCCGACTATCTACAGGGGGCAATGAGCAGTTCTTC. It encodes CASSRLSTGGNEQFF.

The chain has TRBV18 and TRBJ1-2, with TRBD1 as a possible D gene (6 bases). V gave up 3 bases and J gave up 8 bases, with 13 bases separating them. CDR1 and CDR2 from the germline V gene are KGHSH and LQKENI. The CDR3 is made up of 13 amino acids. The CDR3 DNA reads TGTGCCAGCTCACCGGACAGTCGTCGGGGCTACACCTTC. It yields the protein CASSPDSRRGYTF.

This rearrangement joins TRBV5-6 to TRBJ1-2, with D maybe TRBD1 (6 bases). V lost 4 bases and J lost 5, with 15 bases in between. Germline V gives CDR1 SGHDT, CDR2 YYEEEE. The CDR3 is 14 residues long. CDR3 amino acids: CASSATGFGYGYTF. The CDR3 nucleotides read TGTGCCAGCAGCGCCACAGGGTTTGGATATGGCTACACCTTC.

The chain recombines TRBV18 with TRBJ2-1; D possibly matches TRBD1 or TRBD2 (5 bases each). The CDR3 contains 15 residues. CDR1 is KGHSH and CDR2 is LQKENI in the germline V gene. The V gene lost 6 bases and the J gene lost 4 bases, with 16 bases spanning the gap. CDR3 bases: TGTGCCAGCTCCCCTCAGGGTGGCGGGTACAATGAGCAGTTCTTC. Its translation is CASSPQGGGYNEQFF.

The chain is built from TRBV7-3 and TRBJ1-1, with D possibly TRBD1 on 6 matching bases. V lost 5 bases, J lost 4 bases, and 17 bases lay in between. This CDR3 has 15 amino acids. The germline V gene encodes CDR1 SGHTA and CDR2 FQGTGA. The CDR3 loop is CASSPKGGGFTEAFF. The DNA for the CDR3 is TGTGCCAGCAGCCCTAAGGGAGGGGGGTTCACTGAAGCTTTCTTT.

This CDR3 is CASSLGALNTIYF. The CDR3 nucleotides read TGTGCCAGCAGTTTAGGGGCGCTAAACACCATATATTTT. The V gene is TRBV12-3 or TRBV12-4, the J gene TRBJ1-3; the D is unclear. The CDR3 spans 13 residues. Trimming left V 1 base short and J 6 bases short, with 7 bases between.

V is TRBV27 and J is TRBJ2-1; 10 bases line up with TRBD2. V gave up 4 bases and J gave up 5 bases; unmatched junction bases: 8. The CDR3 has 16 amino acids. Germline V lookup: CDR1 MNHEY, CDR2 SMNVEV (reference sequence). The CDR3, as DNA: TGTGCCAGCAGTTACTCCGGGACTAGCGTAGACAATGAGCAGTTCTTC. Encoded protein: CASSYSGTSVDNEQFF.

This chain links TRBV4-3 with TRBJ1-4, with D perhaps matching TRBD1 (5 bases). The CDR3 is 17 amino acids. With 0 bases removed from V and 4 bases from J, the gap between germline ends came to 15 bases. The V gene's germline CDR1 is LGHNA and CDR2 YSLEER. As DNA, the CDR3 is TGCGCCAGCAGCCAAGAAGTGGCAGGGTCAGGTAATGAAAAACTGTTTTTT. This encodes CASSQEVAGSGNEKLFF.

The chain carries TRBV10-3 and TRBJ2-7; D may be TRBD2 (6 bases). From germline, CDR1 is ENHRY and CDR2 SYGVKD. V shed 10 bases and J shed 2 bases, with 15 bases lying between them. This CDR3 spans 13 amino acids. CDR3 DNA sequence: TGTGCCACCGCCGGGACTGAAACCTACGAGCAGTACTTC. Encoded protein: CATAGTETYEQYF.

The chain links TRBV5-5 to TRBJ1-2; TRBD1 matches at 7 bases. Germline V gene data show CDR1 as SGHKS and CDR2 as YYEKEE (reference sequence). The CDR3 runs 15 residues. V was clipped by 0 bases and J by 5 bases; unmatched bases: 7. CDR3: CASSLARDRWYGYTF. For the CDR3, the DNA is TGTGCCAGCAGCTTGGCTCGGGACAGATGGTATGGCTACACCTTC. The full variable domain, rest sourced from reference TRBV5-5 and TRBJ1-2, is DAGVTQSPTHLIKTRGQQVTLRCSPISGHKSVSWYQQVLGQGPQFIFQYYEKEERGRGNFPDRFSARQFPNYSSELNVNALLLGDSALYLCASSLARDRWYGYTFGSGTRLTVV.

The V call is TRBV19, the J call TRBJ1-5, with D tentatively TRBD1 (5 bases). This CDR3 is 17 amino acids long. The germline V gene has CDR1 LNHDA and CDR2 SQIVND (reference sequence). Between the trimmed V and J ends, which lost 5 bases and 1 base, there was a span of 18 bases. The CDR3 sequence: CASSSKGLGKSNQPQHF. DNA of the CDR3: TGTGCCAGTAGTTCGAAGGGACTGGGGAAGAGCAATCAGCCCCAGCATTTT.

V usage is TRBV11-2 and J usage is TRBJ2-7; TRBD2 agrees at 8 bases. The CDR3 totals 14 residues. Germline trimming cut 5 bases from V and 3 bases from J; bases unmatched to any gene: 6. Germline lookup yields CDR1 SGHAT and CDR2 FQNNGV. CDR3 region: CASSPGTSNYEQYF. The CDR3 region has the DNA TGTGCCAGCAGCCCAGGGACTAGTAACTACGAGCAGTACTTC.

The rearrangement uses TRBV10-3 and TRBJ1-1; D perhaps matches TRBD1 (6 bases). Trimming took 6 bases from V and 3 from J, leaving 17 bases between them. The CDR3 is made up of 15 amino acids. From germline, CDR1 is ENHRY and CDR2 SYGVKD. The CDR3 coding sequence is TGTGCCATCAGGGCGGGAGGGGGTCGGGACACTGAAGCTTTCTTT. It yields the protein CAIRAGGGRDTEAFF.